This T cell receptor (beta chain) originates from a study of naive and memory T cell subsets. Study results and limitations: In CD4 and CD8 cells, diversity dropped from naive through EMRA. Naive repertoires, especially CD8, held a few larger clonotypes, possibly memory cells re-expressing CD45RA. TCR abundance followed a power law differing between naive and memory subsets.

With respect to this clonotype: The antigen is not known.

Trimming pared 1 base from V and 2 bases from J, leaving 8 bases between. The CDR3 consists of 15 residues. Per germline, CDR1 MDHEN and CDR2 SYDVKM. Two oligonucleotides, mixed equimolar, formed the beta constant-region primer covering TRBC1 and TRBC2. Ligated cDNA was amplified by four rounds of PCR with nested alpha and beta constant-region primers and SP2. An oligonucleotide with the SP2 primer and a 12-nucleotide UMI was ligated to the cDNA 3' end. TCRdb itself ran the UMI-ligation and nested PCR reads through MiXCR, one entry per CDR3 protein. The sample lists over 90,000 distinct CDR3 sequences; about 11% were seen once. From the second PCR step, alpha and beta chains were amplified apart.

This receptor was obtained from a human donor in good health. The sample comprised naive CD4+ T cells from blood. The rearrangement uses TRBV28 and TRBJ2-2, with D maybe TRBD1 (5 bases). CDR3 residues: CASSLLTENTGELFF. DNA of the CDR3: TGTGCCAGCAGTTTATTGACAGAAAACACCGGGGAGCTGTTTTTT.